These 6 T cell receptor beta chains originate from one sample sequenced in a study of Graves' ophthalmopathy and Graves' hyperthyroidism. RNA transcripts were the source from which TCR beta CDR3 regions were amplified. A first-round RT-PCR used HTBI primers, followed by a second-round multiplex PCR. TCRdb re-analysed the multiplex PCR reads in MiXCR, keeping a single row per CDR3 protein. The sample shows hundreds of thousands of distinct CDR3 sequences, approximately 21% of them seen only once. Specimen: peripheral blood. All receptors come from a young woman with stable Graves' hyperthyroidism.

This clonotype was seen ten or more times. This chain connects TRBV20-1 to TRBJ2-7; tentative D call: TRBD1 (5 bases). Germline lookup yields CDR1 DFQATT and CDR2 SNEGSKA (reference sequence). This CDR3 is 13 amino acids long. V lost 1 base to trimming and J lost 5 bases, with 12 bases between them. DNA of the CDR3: TGCAGTGCTAGAGCTCAGGGTTTCCACGAGCAGTACTTC. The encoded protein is CSARAQGFHEQYF.

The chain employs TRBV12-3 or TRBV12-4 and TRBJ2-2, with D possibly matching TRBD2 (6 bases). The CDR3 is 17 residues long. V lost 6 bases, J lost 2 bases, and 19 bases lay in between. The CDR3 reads CASSPREGLINTGELFF. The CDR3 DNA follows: TGTGCCAGCAGCCCCAGAGAGGGACTGATTAACACCGGGGAGCTGTTTTTT.

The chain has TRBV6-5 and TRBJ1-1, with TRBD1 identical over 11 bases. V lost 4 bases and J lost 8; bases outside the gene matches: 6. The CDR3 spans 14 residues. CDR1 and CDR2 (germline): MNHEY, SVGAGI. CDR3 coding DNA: TGTGCCAGCAGTTGGGGACAGGGGGTACTAGAAGCTTTCTTT. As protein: CASSWGQGVLEAFF.

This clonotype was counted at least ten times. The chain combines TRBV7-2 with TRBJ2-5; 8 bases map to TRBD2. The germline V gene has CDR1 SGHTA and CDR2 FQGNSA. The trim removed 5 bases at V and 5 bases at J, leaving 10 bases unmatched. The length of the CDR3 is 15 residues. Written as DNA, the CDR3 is TGTGCCAGCAGCGCAACTAGCGGTACTTCTGAGACCCAGTACTTC. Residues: CASSATSGTSETQYF.

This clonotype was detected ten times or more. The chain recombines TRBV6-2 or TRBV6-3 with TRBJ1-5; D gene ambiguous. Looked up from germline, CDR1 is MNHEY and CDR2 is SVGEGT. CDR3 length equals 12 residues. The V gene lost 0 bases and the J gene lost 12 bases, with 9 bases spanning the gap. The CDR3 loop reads CASSYSGGFQHF. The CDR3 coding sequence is TGTGCCAGCAGTTACTCGGGCGGATTCCAGCATTTT.

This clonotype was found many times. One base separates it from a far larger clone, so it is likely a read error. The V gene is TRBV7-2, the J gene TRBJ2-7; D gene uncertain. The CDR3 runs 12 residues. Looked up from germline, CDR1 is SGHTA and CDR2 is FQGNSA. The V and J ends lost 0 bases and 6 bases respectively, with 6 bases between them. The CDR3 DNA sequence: TGTGCCAGCAGCTTAGCAGGCTGCGAGCAGTACTTC. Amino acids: CASSLAGCEQYF.